One and the same sample provided the 26 T cell receptor beta chains below, sequenced in a study of early T cells in non-severe SARS-CoV-2 infection (dated by TCRdb to the early 2020s). Libraries were made using 5' RACE. Sequencing used a NextSeq 500. Using fastp at Q25 and MiXCR, TCRdb reprocessed the public reads and kept productive beta chains. Each CDR3 protein appears once, grouped with its most common genes and DNA. Here the sample has more than 75,000 distinct CDR3 sequences; around 15% occur a single time. The top ten clones comprise roughly 6% of the sample. The sequencing sample was made of whole blood. The receptors were gathered from an adult who was a healthcare worker with PCR-confirmed SARS-CoV-2 infection or an uninfected control (not recorded which).

This clonotype was seen more than once but under ten times. The chain employs TRBV29-1 and TRBJ2-7, with 7 bases identical to TRBD1. Germline lookup yields CDR1 SQVTM and CDR2 ANQGSEA. V gave up 6 bases and J gave up 0 bases; unmatched junction bases: 11. The CDR3 is 15 residues long. The CDR3 region is CSVDGQVGGSYEQYF. DNA for the CDR3: TGCAGCGTCGACGGACAGGTTGGGGGCTCCTACGAGCAGTACTTC.

The chain combines TRBV28 with TRBJ2-3; 9 nucleotides match TRBD2. J was trimmed by 2 bases and V by 4 bases; bases with no gene match: 10. Germline V CDR1 and CDR2: MDHEN, SYDVKM. This CDR3 comprises 17 residues. CDR3 protein: CASSSVTSGRHTDTQYF. CDR3 in DNA: TGTGCCAGCAGTTCCGTAACTAGCGGGCGACACACAGATACGCAGTATTTT.

This clonotype was seen many times. The rearrangement links TRBV3-1 to TRBJ2-7, with D hard to call. The CDR3 contains 11 residues. Germline V gene lookup returns CDR1 LGHDT and CDR2 YNNKEL (reference sequence). Trimming removed 6 bases at V and 3 bases at J, with 6 bases between. The CDR3 loop is CASSWNYEQYF. CDR3 sequence (DNA): TGTGCCAGCAGTTGGAACTACGAGCAGTACTTC.

The chain employs TRBV7-2 and TRBJ2-1; possible D gene TRBD2, 6 bases. The CDR3 sequence is 15 residues long. Germline CDR1 SGHTA, CDR2 FQGNSA. Trimming pared 3 bases from V and 0 bases from J, leaving 9 bases between. Here the CDR3 reads CASSFAGSSYNEQFF. The CDR3 nucleotides read TGTGCCAGCAGCTTTGCGGGGTCCTCCTACAATGAGCAGTTCTTC. Supplemented by reference TRBV7-2 and TRBJ2-1, the full variable domain reads GAGVSQSPSNKVTEKGKDVELRCDPISGHTALYWYRQSLGQGLEFLIYFQGNSAPDKSGLPSDRFSAERTGGSVSTLTIQRTQQEDSAVYLCASSFAGSSYNEQFFGPGTRLTVL.

In its sample, this clonotype was seen many times. The chain joins TRBV15 to TRBJ1-2, with D unclear. CDR1 is LNHNV, CDR2 YYDKDF, per germline (reference sequence). V was clipped by 5 bases and J by 4 bases, with 11 bases between them. The CDR3 spans 13 residues. The CDR3 spells CATSLQEGYGYTF. In nucleotides, the CDR3 is TGTGCCACCAGCCTCCAGGAGGGCTATGGCTACACCTTC. The whole variable domain, filled in from reference TRBV15 and TRBJ1-2, reads DAMVIQNPRYQVTQFGKPVTLSCSQTLNHNVMYWYQQKSSQAPKLLFHYYDKDFNNEADTPDNFQSRRPNTSFCFLDIRSPGLGDTAMYLCATSLQEGYGYTFGSGTRLTVV.

CDR3 DNA: TGTGCCAGCAGCCCACTGTATTTT. Protein: CASSPLYF. J is TRBJ2-3 and V is TRBV12-3 or TRBV12-4; D is undetermined. Trimming removed 6 bases from V and 14 bases from J, with 6 bases in between. This CDR3 spans 8 amino acids.

The rearrangement joins TRBV7-2 to TRBJ2-7; perhaps TRBD2 as D (5 bases). From germline, CDR1 is SGHTA and CDR2 FQGNSA. The length of the CDR3 is 16 residues. The V gene lost 5 bases and the J gene lost 0 bases, with 17 bases spanning the gap. CDR3 protein: CASSTTSFPPSYEQYF. In DNA, the CDR3 is TGTGCCAGCAGCACAACTAGTTTCCCCCCCTCCTACGAGCAGTACTTC. Together with reference TRBV7-2 and TRBJ2-7, the CDR3 gives the full variable domain: GAGVSQSPSNKVTEKGKDVELRCDPISGHTALYWYRQSLGQGLEFLIYFQGNSAPDKSGLPSDRFSAERTGGSVSTLTIQRTQQEDSAVYLCASSTTSFPPSYEQYFGPGTRLTVT.

This chain links TRBV10-2 with TRBJ2-5; D is ambiguous. The length of the CDR3 is 13 residues. Germline assignment: CDR1 WSHSY and CDR2 SAAADI. V was trimmed by 2 bases and J by 4 bases, leaving 8 bases between them. Here the CDR3 reads CASSETDIETQYF. The CDR3 DNA reads TGCGCCAGCAGTGAGACCGACATAGAGACCCAGTACTTC.

This clonotype was recorded a few times. This chain uses TRBV11-2 with TRBJ2-3, with 10 bases aligning to TRBD2. CDR1 is SGHAT and CDR2 is FQNNGV in the germline V gene. The CDR3 runs to 19 residues. Trimming removed 3 bases from V and 3 bases from J; junction bases left unmatched: 15. The DNA for the CDR3 is TGTGCCAGCAGCTTTTTAGCGGGGGGCACCCCCAAAAGGACAGATACGCAGTATTTT. As protein: CASSFLAGGTPKRTDTQYF.

The J gene is TRBJ1-1, the V gene TRBV6-6; D remains ambiguous. Germline V CDR1 and CDR2: MNHNY, SVGAGI (reference sequence). Trimming pared 7 bases from V and 1 base from J, leaving 7 bases between. The CDR3 is made up of 12 amino acids. The DNA for the CDR3 is TGTGCCAGCAACCCTAGGAACACTGAAGCTTTCTTT. As protein: CASNPRNTEAFF.

This clonotype was seen more than once but under ten times. The chain links TRBV28 to TRBJ2-7, with 7 bases that match TRBD1. The CDR3 is 13 amino acids. CDR1 and CDR2 from the germline V gene are MDHEN and SYDVKM. Trimming at V came to 3 bases and at J to 4 bases, leaving 3 bases not matched to a gene. CDR3: CASSFRDSYEQYF. The DNA of the CDR3 is TGTGCCAGCAGTTTTAGGGACAGTTACGAGCAGTACTTC.

There are many counts of this clonotype. The CDR3 coding sequence is TGTGCCATCAGTGGGGCGGCTTCTAGCACAGATACGCAGTATTTT. This codes for CAISGAASSTDTQYF. This chain joins TRBV10-3 and TRBJ2-3, with unresolved D. Between the trimmed V and J ends, which lost 4 bases and 0 bases, there was a span of 11 bases. CDR1 is ENHRY and CDR2 is SYGVKD in the germline V gene. The CDR3 covers 15 residues.

The V call is TRBV11-2, the J call TRBJ2-2, with D tentatively TRBD1 or TRBD2 (6 bases each). From germline, CDR1 is SGHAT and CDR2 FQNNGV. CDR3 size: 16 residues. Between the trimmed V and J ends, which lost 5 bases and 1 base, there was a span of 14 bases. In DNA form, the CDR3 reads TGTGCCAGCAGCCCCCGTGAGGGGGGGAACACCGGGGAGCTGTTTTTT. Protein sequence: CASSPREGGNTGELFF. The full variable domain, with the rest looked up from reference TRBV11-2 and TRBJ2-2, is EAGVAQSPRYKIIEKRQSVAFWCNPISGHATLYWYQQILGQGPKLLIQFQNNGVVDDSQLPKDRFSAERLKGVDSTLKIQPAKLEDSAVYLCASSPREGGNTGELFFGEGSRLTVL.

The chain has TRBV27 and TRBJ1-2; D is ambiguous. Trimming stripped 2 bases from V and 8 bases from J, with 12 bases between. CDR3 length: 13 amino acids. The V gene's germline CDR1 is MNHEY and CDR2 SMNVEV (reference sequence). As DNA, the CDR3 is TGTGCCAGCAGTTTACGGGATCTATGGGGCTACACCTTC. This translates into CASSLRDLWGYTF.

In regard to this clonotype: Given the absence of the conserved phenylalanine or tryptophan at the CDR3 end, a read error is likely. J is TRBJ2-1 and V is TRBV11-3; D possibly matches TRBD1 or TRBD2 (6 bases each). The CDR3 consists of 12 residues. Between the trimmed V and J ends, which lost 5 bases and 9 bases, there was a span of 11 bases. Germline lookup yields CDR1 SGHNT and CDR2 YENEEA. The CDR3 DNA is TGTGCCAGCAGCCGGGGGCGCGGTGAGCAGTTCTCC. It yields the protein CASSRGRGEQFS.

This clonotype showed up just a few times. This chain connects TRBV3-1 to TRBJ2-1; either TRBD1 or TRBD2 may fit D (6 bases each). CDR3 length: 17 residues. Trimming took 1 base from V and 7 from J, leaving 20 bases between them. The V gene's germline CDR1 is LGHDT and CDR2 YNNKEL (reference sequence). In nucleotides, the CDR3 is TGTGCCAGCAGCCAAGGCACGGGGGCGACAGGCCGGAATGAGCAGTTCTTC. Its translation is CASSQGTGATGRNEQFF.

The rearrangement joins TRBV6-2 or TRBV6-3 to TRBJ2-7, with a tentative D call TRBD2 (5 bases). V lost 7 bases and J 0 bases, leaving 19 bases between the germline ends. Germline values: CDR1 MNHEY, CDR2 SVGEGT. The CDR3 extends over 16 amino acids. CDR3 nucleotide sequence: TGTGCCAGCACCCCCCGGACTCATACGGACTCCTACGAGCAGTACTTC. It translates to CASTPRTHTDSYEQYF.

In this sample, this clonotype turned up many times. J is TRBJ2-1 and V is TRBV6-2 or TRBV6-3; perhaps TRBD1 as D (7 bases). Germline lookup yields CDR1 MNHEY and CDR2 SVGEGT. Trimming shortened V by 0 bases and J by 3 bases, and 12 bases separated the two germline ends. CDR3 length: 16 residues. In DNA, the CDR3 is TGTGCCAGCAGTTACTCGAGGCAGGGGGGCTACAATGAGCAGTTCTTC. This translates into CASSYSRQGGYNEQFF.

The chain recombines TRBV11-2 with TRBJ2-7; possible D gene TRBD2, 5 bases. This CDR3 has 13 amino acids. The V and J ends lost 10 bases and 3 bases respectively, with 16 bases between them. In germline, CDR1 is SGHAT, CDR2 FQNNGV. CDR3 nucleotides: TGTGCCACCGGGGTCAGCTCTCACTACGAGCAGTACTTC. As protein: CATGVSSHYEQYF.

The rearrangement joins TRBV2 to TRBJ2-2; TRBD2 might be the D (5 bases). Germline CDR1 SNHLY, CDR2 FYNNEI. The CDR3 has 16 residues. Trimming took off 6 bases at V and 9 bases at J, with 23 bases between the two ends. CDR3 sequence: CASSPKELRVSRELFF. The DNA for the CDR3 is TGTGCCAGCAGCCCCAAGGAACTGAGGGTGTCCCGGGAGCTGTTTTTT.

Many counts were recorded for this clonotype. The DNA of the CDR3 is TGTGCCAGCTCACCCGGGAGTGAAAAACTGTTTTTT. This translates into CASSPGSEKLFF. The chain joins TRBV18 to TRBJ1-4; D ambiguous. Germline-derived CDR1 and CDR2 are KGHSH and LQKENI. The CDR3 is 12 amino acids. Trimming removed 3 bases from V and 7 bases from J, with 6 bases in between.

The gene calls are TRBV19 and TRBJ2-1, with 7 nucleotides matching TRBD1. There are 14 residues in the CDR3. Germline loops: CDR1 LNHDA, CDR2 SQIVND (reference sequence). The V gene end was trimmed by 7 bases and the J gene end by 3 bases; junction bases not matched to a gene: 6. The CDR3: CASMGQSIYNEQFF. The CDR3 nucleotides read TGTGCCAGTATGGGACAGTCTATCTACAATGAGCAGTTCTTC. Filled out from reference TRBV19 and TRBJ2-1, the complete variable domain reads DGGITQSPKYLFRKEGQNVTLSCEQNLNHDAMYWYRQDPGQGLRLIYYSQIVNDFQKGDIAEGYSVSREKKESFPLTVTSAQKNPTAFYLCASMGQSIYNEQFFGPGTRLTVL.

This clonotype turned up a few times. The V call is TRBV4-3, the J call TRBJ1-3, with a tentative D call TRBD1 (6 bases). V was clipped by 0 bases and J by 2 bases, with 11 bases between them. This CDR3 has 16 amino acids. In germline, CDR1 is LGHNA, CDR2 YSLEER. The CDR3 coding sequence is TGCGCCAGCAGCCAAGATCGTGCAGGGGCTGGAAACACCATATATTTT. Protein product: CASSQDRAGAGNTIYF.

Many counts were recorded for this clonotype. The chain uses TRBV12-3 or TRBV12-4 and TRBJ1-6; 8 bases match TRBD1. The CDR3 is 17 amino acids. With V trimmed by 4 bases and J by 7 bases, 12 bases remained unmatched. CDR3 in DNA: TGTGCCAGCAGTTCCTACCTAGAGGGACAGGAAAATTCACCCCTCCACTTT. Translating it yields CASSSYLEGQENSPLHF.

This clonotype was detected many times. The chain is built from TRBV28 and TRBJ2-4; D call uncertain. Germline values: CDR1 MDHEN, CDR2 SYDVKM. The V end was cut by 2 bases, the J end by 0 bases, with 11 bases between. The CDR3 has 16 amino acids. As DNA, the CDR3 is TGTGCCAGCAGTTTAGATCCCCTTCAAGCCAAAAACATTCAGTACTTC. Protein: CASSLDPLQAKNIQYF.

This clonotype has just a few counts. The CDR3 DNA follows: TGCAGTGCCGCGGACAGGAACTCTGGAAACACCATATATTTT. It is translated as CSAADRNSGNTIYF. V is TRBV20-1 and J is TRBJ1-3, with TRBD1 matching over 7 bases. This CDR3 is 14 amino acids long. Germline CDR1 DFQATT, CDR2 SNEGSKA (reference sequence). The J segment lost 0 bases and the V segment lost 6 bases, leaving 5 bases of the junction unmatched.